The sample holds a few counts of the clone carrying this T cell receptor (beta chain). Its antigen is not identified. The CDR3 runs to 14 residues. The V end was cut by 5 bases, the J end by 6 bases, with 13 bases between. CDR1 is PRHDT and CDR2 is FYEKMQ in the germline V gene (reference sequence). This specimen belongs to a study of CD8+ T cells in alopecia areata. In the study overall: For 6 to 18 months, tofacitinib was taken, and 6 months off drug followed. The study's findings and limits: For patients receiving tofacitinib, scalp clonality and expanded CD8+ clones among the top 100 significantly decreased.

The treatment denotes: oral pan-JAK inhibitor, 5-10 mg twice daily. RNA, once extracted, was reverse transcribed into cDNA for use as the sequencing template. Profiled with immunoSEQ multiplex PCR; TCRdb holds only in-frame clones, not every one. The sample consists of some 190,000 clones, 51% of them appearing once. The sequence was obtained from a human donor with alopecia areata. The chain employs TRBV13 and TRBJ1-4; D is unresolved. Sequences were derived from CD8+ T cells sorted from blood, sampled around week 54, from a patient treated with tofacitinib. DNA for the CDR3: TGTGCCAGCAGCGTACAAATAAGTGATGAAAAACTGTTTTTT. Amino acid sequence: CASSVQISDEKLFF.